This record looks at one T cell receptor (beta chain) sequence and its context. What antigen it recognizes has not been identified. Nothing much larger sits one base from this clone, and base qualities are not available. Receptors were amplified or captured by PCR. Sequencing was carried out with an Illumina HiSeq 2500. TCR library preparation used molecular barcoding, with unique molecular identifiers applied to normalize quantification of the TCRbeta repertoire. TCRdb reanalyzed the raw reads on its own, using fastp at Q25 for trimming and MiXCR for clone calling, and kept in-frame beta chains. Each CDR3 protein appears once, grouped with its most common genes and DNA. The sample profile shows some 87,000 distinct CDR3 sequences; around 15% of them were found once. The leading ten clones occupy about 18% of the sample. These data are taken from a study of T-cell reconstitution after alpha-beta-depleted transplantation in children (dated by TCRdb to 2015 to 2016). Describing the broader study: Using TCR repertoire profiling, the study followed T-cell immune reconstitution in a quantitative way in children after TCRalphabeta/CD19-depleted allogeneic hematopoietic cell transplantation. The investigation overall reported the following: In some patients, the high TCRbeta diversity seen at day 60 was put down to recipient T cells and intrathymic progenitors that had survived conditioning. About two months after transplant, the apparently early recovery of alphabetaT-cell counts reportedly depended on just several hundred clones that had expanded rapidly and came from non-depleted graft cells. Over subsequent months, a decline in hyperexpanded clone frequencies was noted, and after one year, T-cell counts and TCRbeta diversity were mostly ascribed to newly produced T cells.

In light of the paper, this sample's treatment or condition label describes: allogeneic hematopoietic cell transplantation with graft depleted of TCRalphabeta T cells and CD19 B cells. The children who served as transplant recipients had been given grafts of TCRalphabeta/CD19-depleted allogeneic hematopoietic cells. The CDR3 measures 16 amino acids from cysteine to phenylalanine. Only the CDR3 portion is preserved as DNA: 48 bases, with reading frame beginning at the first base. V has 6 bases trimmed and J has 0 bases trimmed; junction bases matching no gene number 8. CDR1 and CDR2, looked up from the germline V gene, are MNHNS and SASEGT.

The chain is encoded by TRBV6-1 joined to TRBJ1-5; TRBD1 fits 7 bases in the junction. The sample in question was PBMCs, mostly from graft donor cells, obtained 180 days after TCRalphabeta/CD19-depleted stem cell transplant. This clonotype was obtained from a male patient between 2 and 10 years old who had a stem cell transplant for acute lymphoblastic leukemia, so the T cells may come from the graft donor. CDR3 region: CASRRDSAYSNQPQHF. The nucleotide sequence reads as follows: TGTGCCAGCAGACGGGACAGCGCCTATAGCAATCAGCCCCAGCATTTT.